This is a list of T cell receptor beta chains from one sample in a study of blood T cell repertoires in COVID-19. TCRdb keeps only in-frame clones here, not all; method: immunoSEQ multiplex PCR. The table lists 290,000 or so clones, around nine tenths of them singletons. The specimen sequenced was PBMCs or T cells enriched from blood (not recorded which). The receptors were gathered from a woman in her 30s who had recovered from COVID-19. Both conserved end residues are part of each CDR3. The order of the fields is clone size, D gene, V gene, J gene, CDR3 DNA, CDR3 protein. D genes are given only for firm matches. Only some rows state a clone size, as once, few, many or a class for expanded clones.

abundance: NA
d_gene: TRBD2
v_gene: TRBV2
j_gene: TRBJ2-1
CDR3nt: TGTGCCAGCACCACCCAATCCCTAGCGGGCCAGGAGCAGTTCTTC
CDR3aa: CASTTQSLAGQEQFF

abundance: NA
d_gene: NA
v_gene: TRBV27
j_gene: TRBJ1-6
CDR3nt: TGTGCCAGCAGTTTAGCGGCGAGTTCACCCCTCCACTTT
CDR3aa: CASSLAASSPLHF

abundance: NA
d_gene: TRBD1
v_gene: TRBV2
j_gene: TRBJ2-3
CDR3nt: TGTGCCAGCAGTGAAGCGGGTGAGGGGGCTACAGATACGCAGTATTTT
CDR3aa: CASSEAGEGATDTQYF

abundance: NA
d_gene: TRBD2
v_gene: TRBV7-2
j_gene: TRBJ2-2
CDR3nt: TGTGCCAGCAGCCAAGAGGGACTAGCGGGAGTCGGGGAGCTGTTTTTT
CDR3aa: CASSQEGLAGVGELFF

abundance: NA
d_gene: TRBD1
v_gene: TRBV10-3
j_gene: TRBJ2-7
CDR3nt: TGTGCCATCAGGCCGGGACAGCTCTCCTACGAGCAGTACTTC
CDR3aa: CAIRPGQLSYEQYF

abundance: once
d_gene: NA
v_gene: TRBV19
j_gene: TRBJ2-2
CDR3nt: TGTGCCAGTTCAGGGGGGCTGAACACCGGGGAGCTGTTTTTT
CDR3aa: CASSGGLNTGELFF

abundance: NA
d_gene: TRBD1
v_gene: TRBV11-3
j_gene: TRBJ2-5
CDR3nt: TGTGCCAGCAGCTTAGGTGGGACAGGGATACAAGAGACCCAGTACTTC
CDR3aa: CASSLGGTGIQETQYF

abundance: NA
d_gene: NA
v_gene: TRBV7-2
j_gene: TRBJ1-6
CDR3nt: TGTGCCAGCAGCTTAGGGCAGGGGAGCTGGAATTCACCCCTCCACTTT
CDR3aa: CASSLGQGSWNSPLHF

abundance: NA
d_gene: NA
v_gene: TRBV28
j_gene: TRBJ1-2
CDR3nt: TGTGCCAGTTGGGGCTATGGGGGCCGCTATGGCTACACCTTC
CDR3aa: CASWGYGGRYGYTF

abundance: once
d_gene: NA
v_gene: TRBV10-2
j_gene: TRBJ1-5
CDR3nt: TGCGCCAGCACAGTTTCAGGGCCGGATCAGCCCCAGCATTTT
CDR3aa: CASTVSGPDQPQHF

abundance: NA
d_gene: NA
v_gene: TRBV18
j_gene: TRBJ2-1
CDR3nt: TGTGCCAGCTCACCCAGGGACAAACTCAACAATGAGCAGTTCTTC
CDR3aa: CASSPRDKLNNEQFF

abundance: NA
d_gene: NA
v_gene: TRBV7-2
j_gene: TRBJ1-1
CDR3nt: TGTGCCAGCAGCGCCAGGACACCGGTGGACACTGAAGCTTTCTTT
CDR3aa: CASSARTPVDTEAFF

abundance: NA
d_gene: NA
v_gene: TRBV19
j_gene: TRBJ1-5
CDR3nt: TGTGCCAGTATATTTACAGGGTCAAATCAGCCCCAGCATTTT
CDR3aa: CASIFTGSNQPQHF

abundance: NA
d_gene: NA
v_gene: TRBV28
j_gene: TRBJ2-3
CDR3nt: TGTGCCAGCAGGCCCGGACAGTCTAGCACAGATACGCAGTATTTT
CDR3aa: CASRPGQSSTDTQYF

abundance: NA
d_gene: NA
v_gene: TRBV7-2
j_gene: TRBJ1-1
CDR3nt: TGTGCCAGCAACCCAAGGGAGGTTTCTCCTTGGAACACTGAAGCTTTCTTT
CDR3aa: CASNPREVSPWNTEAFF

abundance: NA
d_gene: NA
v_gene: TRBV7-2
j_gene: TRBJ2-3
CDR3nt: TGTGCCAGCAGCTTAGGAAGGGGGGATACGCAGTATTTT
CDR3aa: CASSLGRGDTQYF

abundance: NA
d_gene: NA
v_gene: TRBV15
j_gene: TRBJ2-7
CDR3nt: TGTGCCACCAGCAGAGATCCAGGCTACGAGCAGTACTTC
CDR3aa: CATSRDPGYEQYF

abundance: NA
d_gene: NA
v_gene: TRBV3-1/TRBV3-2
j_gene: TRBJ1-1
CDR3nt: TGTGCCAGCAGCCCAGTAGGGGGGGGCACTGAAGCTTTCTTT
CDR3aa: CASSPVGGGTEAFF

abundance: NA
d_gene: TRBD2
v_gene: TRBV7-3
j_gene: TRBJ2-2
CDR3nt: TGTGCCAGCAGCCCTGGACTAGTTTTCAACACCGGGGAGCTGTTTTTT
CDR3aa: CASSPGLVFNTGELFF

abundance: once
d_gene: TRBD2
v_gene: TRBV27
j_gene: TRBJ2-7
CDR3nt: TGTGCCAGCAGGGGACTAGCGGGATACGGCGAGCAGTACTTC
CDR3aa: CASRGLAGYGEQYF

abundance: NA
d_gene: TRBD1
v_gene: TRBV28
j_gene: TRBJ1-2
CDR3nt: TGTGCCAGCACTATTTTGGGACAGGGGGGTTCTGGCTACACCTTC
CDR3aa: CASTILGQGGSGYTF

abundance: NA
d_gene: TRBD1
v_gene: TRBV29-1
j_gene: TRBJ2-5
CDR3nt: TGCAGCGTGGACTTAGGACAGGGCGGAGAGACCCAGTACTTC
CDR3aa: CSVDLGQGGETQYF

abundance: NA
d_gene: TRBD1
v_gene: TRBV7-9
j_gene: TRBJ2-1
CDR3nt: TGTGCCAGCAGCTGGTCGGGACAGGGGGCTACCAATGAGCAGTTCTTC
CDR3aa: CASSWSGQGATNEQFF

abundance: NA
d_gene: TRBD1
v_gene: TRBV9
j_gene: TRBJ2-2
CDR3nt: TGTGCCAGCAGCATGGGACAGGGAAACACCGGGGAGCTGTTTTTT
CDR3aa: CASSMGQGNTGELFF

abundance: NA
d_gene: NA
v_gene: TRBV4-2
j_gene: TRBJ2-5
CDR3nt: TGTGCCAGCAGCCAAGAGTCAGATAACCAAGAGACCCAGTACTTC
CDR3aa: CASSQESDNQETQYF

abundance: NA
d_gene: NA
v_gene: TRBV28
j_gene: TRBJ2-5
CDR3nt: TGTGCCAGCAGTTTCCCCCTAGGGACAACACAAGAGACCCAGTACTTC
CDR3aa: CASSFPLGTTQETQYF

abundance: NA
d_gene: TRBD1
v_gene: TRBV7-2
j_gene: TRBJ1-4
CDR3nt: TGTGCCAGCAGCCATGGACAGGCCATAAATGAAAAACTGTTTTTT
CDR3aa: CASSHGQAINEKLFF